This entry is about one TCR beta chain. Enrolled during active infection, Seattle patients were then followed longitudinally. This sample was taken from a study of blood T cell repertoires in COVID-19. For the study at large: Acute-phase and convalescent COVID-19 samples originated in the United States, Italy and Spain. Sources were T cells, B-cell-depleted T cells, or PBMCs; the material itself was cDNA or gDNA.

In the source study's methods: Counts of nucleated cells, estimated from reference gene primer amplification, were obtained. Generated by immunoSEQ multiplex PCR, the TCRdb table keeps only in-frame clones and is missing some. The V and J calls and the clone size are those of that table, but D and trimming were determined from the DNA. The sample yields 200,000 to 250,000 clones, 82% seen once. The V and J ends lost 5 bases and 4 bases respectively, with 14 bases between them. This CDR3 is built from 15 residues. CDR1 is MNHEY, CDR2 SVGEGT, per germline. The source is a woman older than 75 with COVID-19, enrolled during active disease. The sequencing input was peripheral blood. The chain couples TRBV6-2 or TRBV6-3 to TRBJ2-2, with a possible D match to TRBD2 (5 bases). CDR3 sequence: CASSRGIKTTGELFF. The CDR3 DNA is TGTGCCAGCAGTAGAGGGATCAAAACCACCGGGGAGCTGTTTTTT.